The clone carrying this T cell receptor (beta chain) was seen repeatedly, ten times or more. The sample comes from a study of regulatory T cells in long-lasting Graves disease. Time point described: newly diagnosed GD, antithyroid drugs for less than 3 months. RNA from PBMCs was the source of the TCR library. Construction of the TCR beta libraries employed iRepertoire HTBI primers in conjunction with Arm-PCR of CDR3 regions. Via MiXCR, TCRdb re-called the multiplex PCR reads, giving one row per CDR3 protein. The table records about 500,000 distinct CDR3 sequences, 9.5% to 15% of them present only once. This sample also appeared in a second study, on T cells in Graves' hyperthyroidism and ophthalmopathy.

The receptor comes from a woman aged 25 to 39 with Graves disease. This material consisted of peripheral blood mononuclear cells (PBMCs), taken at new diagnosis, from a patient treated with antithyroid drugs.

The CDR3 DNA follows: TGTGCCATCAGTGAGTCGGGGAACACCGGGGAGCTGTTTTTT. Translated: CAISESGNTGELFF. The genes are TRBV10-3 and TRBJ2-2; unclear D gene. The V and J ends lost 0 bases and 1 base respectively, with 3 bases between them. Germline CDR1 reads ENHRY; CDR2 reads SYGVKD. There are 14 residues in the CDR3.